This record covers a single T cell receptor beta chain. These data belong to a study of T cell repertoires in cytomegalovirus infection. TCRdb reprocessed the reads with MiXCR, giving one entry per CDR3 protein. The data show 450,000 to 650,000 distinct CDR3 sequences, with approximately 25% seen just once and under 15% held by the top ten. The CDR3 has 13 amino acids. The germline V and J ends were trimmed by 2 bases and 0 bases, with 4 bases remaining between them. In germline, CDR1 is LNHDA, CDR2 SQIVND (reference sequence). The chain employs TRBV19 and TRBJ2-5; no clear D gene. Sequenced material: PBMCs. The receptor was derived from a human donor in good health (CMV status not recorded). Some clones in this sample may be carry-over from other donors' samples. CDR3 sequence (DNA): TGTGCCAGTAGTATACTGCACCAAGAGACCCAGTACTTC. This sequence encodes CASSILHQETQYF.